Detailed here is one T cell receptor beta chain. The data stem from a study of blood T cell repertoires in COVID-19. Study context: PBMCs, B-cell-depleted T cells, or T cells provided the cDNA or gDNA that made up the material.

Clones were read by immunoSEQ multiplex PCR, and TCRdb kept only the in-frame ones, dropping some. Of under 200,000 clones listed, more than 85% were seen once; the top ten hold around 7%. With 4 bases clipped from V and 0 bases from J, the junction kept 14 bases outside the gene matches. Germline V gene sequence: CDR1 LNHDA, CDR2 SQIVND (reference sequence). This CDR3 is 19 amino acids long. Sequencing was carried out using peripheral blood. This chain uses TRBV19 with TRBJ1-5, with TRBD1 identical over 8 bases. The source is a woman aged 80 or over in a cohort sampled during active or convalescent COVID-19. The CDR3, as DNA: TGTGCCAGTAGTAGAAAACAGGGGGGAGTAAAATATAGCAATCAGCCCCAGCATTTT. Protein sequence: CASSRKQGGVKYSNQPQHF.